This T cell receptor (beta chain) derives from a study of monozygotic twins with inflammatory bowel disease. Concerning this clonotype itself: Its antigen is as yet unknown.

Germline assignment: CDR1 ENHRY and CDR2 SYGVKD. The CDR3 length is 14 residues. Generation of cDNA took place in eight separate reactions per sample. For each CDR3 protein, TCRdb gives one entry from its re-call of the 5' RACE reads, without DNA. This sample contains 150,000 to 200,000 distinct CDR3 sequences. Study-wide points: Especially where disease activity was present, IBD patients had fewer clonotypes in common with others than healthy twins did. No distinction between different T cell subtypes was possible.

This clonotype was obtained from a human donor with ulcerative colitis or Crohn's disease, or a healthy co-twin of an affected twin (not recorded which). This rearrangement joins TRBV10-3 to TRBJ2-2; checking the TCRdb D call of TRBD1 is not possible without DNA. Sequenced material: blood. CDR3 residues: CAISEDSNTGELFF.